The sequence of this TCR beta chain was determined in a study of T cells in Graves' hyperthyroidism and ophthalmopathy. Aged 18 to 65, the patients had hyperthyroidism that was newly diagnosed and had lasted under 2 months. Researchers barred patients who had uncontrolled infection, other autoimmune disease, pregnancy or lactation. The table lists this clonotype with many counts. Deletions cut 3 bases from V and 3 bases from J, with 12 bases between. CDR3 length: 14 amino acids. Germline assignment: CDR1 LNHDA and CDR2 SQIVND (reference sequence). Amplified TCR beta CDR3 regions derived from RNA transcripts. In the first-round RT-PCR of the TCR CDR3, the HTBI primer set was used. TCRdb reanalysed the multiplex PCR reads using MiXCR and keeps one entry per CDR3 protein. Among over 500,000 distinct CDR3 sequences listed, 14% were seen once.

Specimen: blood. The chain is built from TRBV19 and TRBJ2-7; possibly TRBD1 for D (5 bases). The TCR comes from a woman in her forties with Graves' hyperthyroidism. CDR3: CASSMGLTGYEQYF. The CDR3 coding sequence is TGTGCCAGTAGTATGGGGCTAACAGGCTACGAGCAGTACTTC.